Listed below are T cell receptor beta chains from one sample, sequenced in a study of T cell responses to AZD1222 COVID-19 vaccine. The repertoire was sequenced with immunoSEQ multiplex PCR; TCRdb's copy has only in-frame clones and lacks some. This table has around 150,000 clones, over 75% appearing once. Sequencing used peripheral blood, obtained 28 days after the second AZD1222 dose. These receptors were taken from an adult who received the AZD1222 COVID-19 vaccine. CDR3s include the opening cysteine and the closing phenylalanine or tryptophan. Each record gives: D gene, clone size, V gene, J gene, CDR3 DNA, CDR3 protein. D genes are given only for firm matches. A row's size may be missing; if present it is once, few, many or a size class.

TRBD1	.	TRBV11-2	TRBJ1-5	TGTGCCAGCAGCTCAATACAGGGGTGGTCTGGCAATCAGCCCCAGCATTTT	CASSSIQGWSGNQPQHF
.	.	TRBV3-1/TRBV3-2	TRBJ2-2	TGTGCCAGCAGCCCCCTTTCAGTAGCTCTCACTACTAACACCGGGGAGCTGTTTTTT	CASSPLSVALTTNTGELFF
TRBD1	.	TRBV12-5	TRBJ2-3	TGTGCTAGTGGCTCTGGACAGGGAAACACAGATACGCAGTATTTT	CASGSGQGNTDTQYF
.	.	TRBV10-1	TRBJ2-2	TGCGCCAGCGGACTCTTAAACACCGGGGAGCTGTTTTTT	CASGLLNTGELFF
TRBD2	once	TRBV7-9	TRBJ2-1	TGTGCCAGCAGCGATCATCTAGCGGGCAATTACAATGAGCAGTTCTTC	CASSDHLAGNYNEQFF
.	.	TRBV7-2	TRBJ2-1	TGTGCCAGCAGACTCCAAGCGGGCCTAAATGAGCAGTTCTTC	CASRLQAGLNEQFF
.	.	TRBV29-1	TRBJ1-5	TGCAGCGTTCAAACCAGTACGGGGGGCAATCAGCCCCAGCATTTT	CSVQTSTGGNQPQHF
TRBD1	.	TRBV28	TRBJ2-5	TGTGCCAGCAGTTTCGGGCAGGGGGCAGGGGGAGAGACCCAGTACTTC	CASSFGQGAGGETQYF
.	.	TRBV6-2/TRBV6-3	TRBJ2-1	TGTGCCAGCAGTTTAAAGGTGACGGATGAGCAGTTCTTC	CASSLKVTDEQFF
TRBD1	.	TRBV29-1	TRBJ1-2	TGCAGCGTTGACAGGGGGCTCGGTGGCTACACCTTC	CSVDRGLGGYTF
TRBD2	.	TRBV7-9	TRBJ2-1	TGTGCCAGCGACCCGGCGGGGGATAATGAGCAGTTCTTC	CASDPAGDNEQFF
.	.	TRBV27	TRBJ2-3	TGTGCCAGCAGTCTCAAAAGCACAGATACGCAGTATTTT	CASSLKSTDTQYF